This TCR beta chain comes out of a study of cytomegalovirus exposure and HLA in healthy donors (dated by TCRdb to about 2017). About the investigation overall: In an earlier analysis of about 560 of the donors, around 300 Gb of sequence data and some 100 million unique TCR beta sequences from about 180 million T cells were reported. HLA typing included class I and class II loci at four-digit resolution. Every repertoire in the discovery cohort had been generated on one and the same sequencing platform. A later analysis re-examined previously published TCR beta repertoires from roughly 650 donors and added high-resolution HLA genotyping to investigate patterns of TCR occurrence. The study was designed to test whether signatures of past pathogen exposure could be identified by cataloging public T cell receptors. A separate validation cohort of 90 to 150 different subjects was used in addition to the roughly 670-subject first cohort. To decide whether each TCR beta V gene segment behaved as functional or pseudogenic, an earlier analysis of approximately 620 of the donors relied on high-throughput TCR beta sequencing. Of the roughly 420 genotyped donors, 70% to 90% were placed in the genetic ancestry cluster associated with self-reported Caucasian donors. The number of typed donors differed by locus: about 629-630 for A, B, C, DRB1 and DQB1; approximately 540 for DQA1; fewer than 610 for DPA1; and approximately 450 for DPB1. A later genetic analysis took genome-wide SNP genotypes for about 65% of the 666 donors and used that subset as a discovery cohort. Across some 400 genotyped donors of the cohort, an average of roughly 230,000 unique TCR beta nucleotide sequences per donor were sequenced, and roughly 17% of those sequences were non-productive. An early release covering 550 to 700 HLA-typed donors comprised approximately 300 gigabases of sequencing data and about 90 million unique TCR sequences. Roughly five DR-DQ haplotypes were handled as single units for association and clustering, since linkage in the cohort was strong. Rather than using new phenotypic data, the later analysis identified candidate immune exposures from TCR beta sequences and from how often those sequences occurred across donors. Donor age, sex, ethnicity and CMV serostatus were compiled together with the repertoire data. High-throughput TCR immunosequencing, statistical association of individual TCRs with disease status, and machine learning were combined to predict cytomegalovirus infection status. Using immunosequencing, the study profiled T cell repertoires from about 610 subjects and related those repertoires to cytomegalovirus serostatus.

The library was generated by the immunoSEQ multiplex PCR assay. For the multiplex PCR, a mixture combining 60 forward primers for TCR Vbeta segments and 13 reverse primers for TCR Jbeta segments was used. The CDR3 region of rearranged TCR beta genes was amplified from genomic DNA with a multiplex PCR assay. Amplified TCR beta libraries were sequenced as 87-base-pair reads on the Illumina HiSeq System. The study's own analysis went as follows. Across the roughly 600 repertoires, a later analysis counted some 81 million unique TCR beta chains, roughly 11 million of which were shared by at least two donors. To remove PCR and sequencing errors, raw reads were error-corrected and collapsed into unique sequences using a nearest-neighbor algorithm that merged closely related sequences. CDR3 sequences were aligned to IMGT reference sequences to assign V, D and J gene segments. Each retained sequence needed at least a six-nucleotide match to both a V gene segment and a J gene segment. A rearrangement counted as productive if the CDR3 had no stop codons and remained in frame with V and J, and every other rearrangement counted as non-productive. CDR3 was defined by IMGT convention, running from the second conserved V-encoded cysteine to the conserved J-encoded phenylalanine. The earlier analysis of about 590 of the donors excluded sequences that lacked an unambiguous match to a single V gene segment. In an earlier analysis of about 590 of the donors, a V segment was called functional when productive rearrangements were above 56.7%, and segregating when the standard deviation between donors exceeded 5%. To diagnose cytomegalovirus status from the catalog of TCR beta chain sequences, a statistical classification framework was built. In a later analysis, TCR nucleotide sequences were compared against IMGT/GENE-DB human TR gene sequences so that V and J genes could be assigned. The TCRdist pipeline was used in a later analysis to assign CDR3 sequences and most-parsimonious VDJ recombination scenarios. In a later analysis, every TCR beta chain was defined by the combination of its CDR3 amino acid sequence and its V-gene family, and reads without a unique V-gene family were dropped. A later analysis removed several hundred highly shared, low-generation-probability nucleotide sequences to deal with suspected cross-contamination and a sequencing artifact. In a later analysis, a clonal expansion index was calculated for each public chain from normalized within-repertoire ranks of inferred template counts. In a later analysis, generation probabilities were computed with a VDJ recombination model fitted to out-of-frame rearrangements, and the resulting probabilities were checked against IGoR. In a later analysis, hypergeometric tests were used to score TCR-TCR, TCR-HLA and TCR-CMV co-occurrence, with a repertoire-size bias correction applied to TCR pairs. False discovery rates were estimated in a later analysis by permuting HLA or CMV assignments 20 times. A later analysis grouped co-occurring TCRs with DBSCAN, adding TCRdist sequence similarity when clustering within HLA-allele-positive subsets. For co-occurrence clustering, repertoires with fewer than 30,000 or more than 120,000 public chains were excluded, along with a handful of repertoires with anomalous nucleotide sharing. TCRdb stores this immuneACCESS table with in-frame sequences only. Part of the clones is absent; in the studies checked, under half of the shortfall reflects unresolved V genes, and no reason is known for the rest. D and trimming were read from the DNA, whereas the V and J calls and clone size are those reported in that table. Here the sample has about 110,000 clones; 75% occur a single time. Approximately 2.4% of the sample comes from the top ten.

Turning to this clone: Its antigen is not yet known. No base qualities exist here, and no much larger clone lies one base off it.

What the authors observed across the whole study: In a later analysis, the rate of TCR association differed among HLA loci, with DRB1 alleles having the most associated TCRs and HLA-C alleles having the fewest. A later genetic analysis associated a missense DCLRE1C variant with V-gene and J-gene trimming of TCR beta chains, and an independent cohort replicated the association. The sequencing pipeline was judged likely to have produced a cluster of highly shared sequence variants as a technical artifact. In vitro tests confirmed that three of the cytomegalovirus-associated TCR beta chains recognize cytomegalovirus antigens. A later analysis reported that several top co-occurrence clusters appeared linked to parvovirus B19, influenza, CMV and Epstein-Barr virus. Immune exposure information for the cohort was limited to CMV serostatus. In this cohort, only TCR beta chains were sequenced, and detectable features were limited by the absence of alpha or paired-chain data. In an earlier analysis of roughly 560 of the donors, most TCR beta V segments were observed in productive rearrangements about 87% or about 30% of the time, broadly matching IMGT annotations. When HLA alleles, especially DR and DQ, strongly co-occurred, TCR associations were difficult to assign to individual alleles. Linkage disequilibrium might explain the correlated functional status among segregating V segments, but an unknown experimental factor could not be ruled out. In a later genetic analysis, fewer N-insertions in productive TCRs were reported among donors in an Asian-associated ancestry cluster than the roughly 700-donor mean. According to the authors, the approach could potentially be generalized to other disease states and immunological phenotypes. The presence/absence analyses assumed that sequencing depth was roughly uniform across donors, and that assumption may not be true. Because HLA typing was missing for some donors at each locus, association tests included only the typed subset. A further reported finding was that TCR beta sequences accurately predicted the HLA-A and HLA-B alleles for most subjects in the first cohort. The 87-base-pair reads could not distinguish some IMGT-functional V segments, including TRBV6-2 and TRBV6-3, so those segments were excluded. Compared with equally common non-associated chains, HLA-associated TCR beta chains in a later analysis were more clonally expanded and had lower generation probabilities. In a later analysis, 15,000 to 20,000 TCR beta sequences were associated with specific HLA alleles at a false discovery rate of 0.05. Cytomegalovirus status was reported to be diagnosed by the classifier with high specificity and sensitivity in both the original and validation cohorts. Most TCR sequences were seen in very few donors, while some public TCRs were found in many individuals. The study gave a list of 150 to 200 TCR beta chains associated with cytomegalovirus. Fewer than 20 rarely observed V segments, including chromosome 9 orphons, were excluded from the earlier analysis of 550 to 700 of the donors because counts were too low. A later analysis found that most CMV-associated TCR beta chains appeared HLA-restricted, with HLA associations seemingly driven largely by CMV exposure.

The CDR3 goes from the cysteine to the phenylalanine over 16 residues. Left in the record is the CDR3 DNA by itself, 48 bases read in frame from the first base. V loses 5 bases of germline sequence and J loses 4 bases, and the interval between the two ends is 15 bases. Reading the germline V gene (reference sequence) gives CDR1 SEHNR and CDR2 FQNEAQ. The cohort comprised 550 to 700 healthy bone marrow donors. Cohort members were all nominally healthy when sampled, although unrecorded immune exposures were likely present. The donor was CMV seronegative and belonged to the group of 350 or so seronegative cohort members. A peripheral blood sample was collected from each donor, and TCR beta sequencing was performed on peripheral blood mononuclear cells. Genomic DNA was extracted from the blood cell samples with the Qiagen DNeasy Blood Extraction Kit.

Recombination connected TRBV7-9 to TRBJ1-6; the D gene remains uncertain. Material for sequencing was PBMCs. This clonotype was obtained from a man aged 40-49 years in good health and CMV-seronegative. The DNA reads TGTGCCAGCAGCCCCCGGGAGGGAGATTATAATTCACCCCTCCACTTT. It translates to CASSPREGDYNSPLHF.